The sequence of this T cell receptor beta chain was determined in a study of CD8+ T cells in alopecia areata. Across the whole study: Tofacitinib therapy lasting 6 to 18 months was followed by 6 months off drug. Study results and caveats: Because of a solitary nonresponder, the connection of baseline CD8+ expansion to response stays uncertain. Tofacitinib significantly brought down scalp clonality and expanded CD8+ clones among top 100. Higher clonality than in normal scalp was seen in lesional scalp, especially alopecia totalis/universalis.

This clone was seen more than once but under ten times. Its antigen is unidentified. With 5 bases clipped from V and 0 bases from J, the junction kept 14 bases outside the gene matches. CDR3 length: 18 amino acids. Germline CDR1 and CDR2: KGHSH and LQKENI. As to treatment: oral pan-JAK inhibitor, 5-10 mg twice daily. The authors extracted RNA and reverse transcribed it into cDNA as the sequencing template. Repertoires were generated with immunoSEQ multiplex PCR, while TCRdb's copy carries only in-frame clones and drops some. The sample consists of about 76,000 clones, around 67% of them appearing once.

This receptor was identified in a human donor with alopecia areata. The chain links TRBV18 to TRBJ2-7, with 9 bases that match TRBD1. This specimen was CD8+ T cells sorted from blood, taken at week 24, from a patient treated with tofacitinib. DNA for the CDR3: TGTGCCAGCTCAACCGGGACAGGGATTAGTAGGAGCTCCTACGAGCAGTACTTC. Translation gives CASSTGTGISRSSYEQYF.